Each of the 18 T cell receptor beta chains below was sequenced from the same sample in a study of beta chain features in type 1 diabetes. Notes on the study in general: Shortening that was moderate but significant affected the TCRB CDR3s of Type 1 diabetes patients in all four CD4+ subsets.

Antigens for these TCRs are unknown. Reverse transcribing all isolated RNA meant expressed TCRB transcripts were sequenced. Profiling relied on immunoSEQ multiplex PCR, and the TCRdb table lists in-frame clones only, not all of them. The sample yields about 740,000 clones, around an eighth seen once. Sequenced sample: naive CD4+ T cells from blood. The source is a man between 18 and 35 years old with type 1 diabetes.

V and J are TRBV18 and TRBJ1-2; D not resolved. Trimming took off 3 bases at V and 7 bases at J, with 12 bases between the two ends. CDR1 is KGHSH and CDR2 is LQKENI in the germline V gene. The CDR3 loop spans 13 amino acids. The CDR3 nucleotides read TGTGCCAGCTCACCTTATGAGGATTCTGGCTACACCTTC. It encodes CASSPYEDSGYTF.

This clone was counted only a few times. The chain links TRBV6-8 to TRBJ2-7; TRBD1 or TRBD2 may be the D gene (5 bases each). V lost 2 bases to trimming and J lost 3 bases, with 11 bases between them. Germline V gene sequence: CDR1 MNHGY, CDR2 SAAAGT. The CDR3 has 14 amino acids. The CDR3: CASSYRGRYYEQYF. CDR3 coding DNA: TGTGCCAGCAGTTACCGGGGCAGGTACTACGAGCAGTACTTC.

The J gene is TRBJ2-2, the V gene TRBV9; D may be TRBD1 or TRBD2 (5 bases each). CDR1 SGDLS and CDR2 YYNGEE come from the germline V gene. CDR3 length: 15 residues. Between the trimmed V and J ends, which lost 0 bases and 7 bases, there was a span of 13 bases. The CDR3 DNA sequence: TGTGCCAGCAGCGTAGGTACCAGGGCGGGCGGGGAGCTGTTTTTT. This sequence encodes CASSVGTRAGGELFF. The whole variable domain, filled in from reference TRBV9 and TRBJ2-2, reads DSGVTQTPKHLITATGQRVTLRCSPRSGDLSVYWYQQSLDQGLQFLIQYYNGEERAKGNILERFSAQQFPDLHSELNLSSLELGDSALYFCASSVGTRAGGELFFGEGSRLTVL.

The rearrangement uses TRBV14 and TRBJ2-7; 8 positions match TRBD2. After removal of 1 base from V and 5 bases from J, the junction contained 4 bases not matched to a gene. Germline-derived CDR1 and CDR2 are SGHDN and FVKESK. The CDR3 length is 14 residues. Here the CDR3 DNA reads TGTGCCAGCAGCCAAGCGGGGGGGACAAACGAGCAGTACTTC. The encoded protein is CASSQAGGTNEQYF.

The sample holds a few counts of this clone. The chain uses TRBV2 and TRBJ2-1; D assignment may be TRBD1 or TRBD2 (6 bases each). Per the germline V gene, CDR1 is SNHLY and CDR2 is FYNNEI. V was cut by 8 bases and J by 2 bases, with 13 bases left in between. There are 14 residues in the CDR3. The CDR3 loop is CASGGLAAYNEQFF. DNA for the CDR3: TGTGCCAGCGGGGGGCTAGCTGCCTACAATGAGCAGTTCTTC. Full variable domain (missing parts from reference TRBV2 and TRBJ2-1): EPEVTQTPSHQVTQMGQEVILRCVPISNHLYFYWYRQILGQKVEFLVSFYNNEISEKSEIFDDQFSVERPDGSNFTLKIRSTKLEDSAMYFCASGGLAAYNEQFFGPGTRLTVL.

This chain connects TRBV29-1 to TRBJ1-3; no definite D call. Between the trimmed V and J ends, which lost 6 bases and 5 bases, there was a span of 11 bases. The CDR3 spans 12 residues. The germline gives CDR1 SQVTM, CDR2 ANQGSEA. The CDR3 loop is CSVDDGRNTIYF. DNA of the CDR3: TGCAGCGTGGACGACGGGAGAAACACCATATATTTT. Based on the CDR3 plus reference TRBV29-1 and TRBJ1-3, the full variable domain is SAVISQKPSRDICQRGTSLTIQCQVDSQVTMMFWYRQQPGQSLTLIATANQGSEATYESGFVIDKFPISRPNLTFSTLTVSNMSPEDSSIYLCSVDDGRNTIYFGEGSWLTVV.

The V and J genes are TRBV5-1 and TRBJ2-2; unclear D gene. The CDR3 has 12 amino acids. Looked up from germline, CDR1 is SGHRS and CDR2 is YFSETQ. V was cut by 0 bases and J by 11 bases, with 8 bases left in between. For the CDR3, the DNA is TGCGCCAGCAGCTTGGCGGTTTCCGAGCTGTTTTTT. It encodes CASSLAVSELFF.

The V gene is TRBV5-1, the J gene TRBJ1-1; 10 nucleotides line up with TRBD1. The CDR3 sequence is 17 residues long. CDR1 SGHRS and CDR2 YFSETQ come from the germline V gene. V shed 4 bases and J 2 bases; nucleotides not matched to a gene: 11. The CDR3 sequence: CASSPTGTGAINTEAFF. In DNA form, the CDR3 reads TGCGCCAGCAGCCCCACCGGGACAGGGGCCATCAACACTGAAGCTTTCTTT.

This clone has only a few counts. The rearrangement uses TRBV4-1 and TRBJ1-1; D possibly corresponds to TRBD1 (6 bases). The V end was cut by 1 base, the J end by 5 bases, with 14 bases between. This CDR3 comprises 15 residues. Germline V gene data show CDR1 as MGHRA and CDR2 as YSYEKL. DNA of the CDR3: TGCGCCAGCAGCCAAGGACGCTTACAGGGAACTGAAGCTTTCTTT. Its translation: CASSQGRLQGTEAFF.

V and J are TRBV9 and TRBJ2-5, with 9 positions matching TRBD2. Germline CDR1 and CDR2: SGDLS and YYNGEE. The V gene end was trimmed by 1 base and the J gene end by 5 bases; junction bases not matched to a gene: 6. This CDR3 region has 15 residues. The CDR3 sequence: CASSVRGGARETQYF. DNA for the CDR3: TGTGCCAGCAGCGTACGCGGGGGGGCCCGTGAGACCCAGTACTTC.

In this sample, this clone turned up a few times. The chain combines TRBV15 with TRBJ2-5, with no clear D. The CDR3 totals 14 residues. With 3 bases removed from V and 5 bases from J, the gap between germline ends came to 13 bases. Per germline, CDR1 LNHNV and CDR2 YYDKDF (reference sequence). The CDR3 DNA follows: TGTGCCACCAGCAGCCCTGACCTGGGGGAGACCCAGTACTTC. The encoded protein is CATSSPDLGETQYF. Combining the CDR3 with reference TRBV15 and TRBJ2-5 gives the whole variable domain DAMVIQNPRYQVTQFGKPVTLSCSQTLNHNVMYWYQQKSSQAPKLLFHYYDKDFNNEADTPDNFQSRRPNTSFCFLDIRSPGLGDTAMYLCATSSPDLGETQYFGPGTRLLVL.

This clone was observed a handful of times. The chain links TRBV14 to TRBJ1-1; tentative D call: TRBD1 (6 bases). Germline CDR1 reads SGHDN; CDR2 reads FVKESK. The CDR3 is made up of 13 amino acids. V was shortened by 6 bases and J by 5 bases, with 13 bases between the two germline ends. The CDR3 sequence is CASRGGVGTEAFF. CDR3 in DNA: TGTGCCAGCAGAGGGGGAGTGGGAACTGAAGCTTTCTTT.

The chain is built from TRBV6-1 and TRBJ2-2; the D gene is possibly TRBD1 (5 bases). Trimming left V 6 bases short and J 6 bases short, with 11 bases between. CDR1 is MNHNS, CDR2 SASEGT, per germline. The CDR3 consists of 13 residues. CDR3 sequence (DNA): TGTGCCAGCAGCAGGGATCAGCCCGGGGAGCTGTTTTTT. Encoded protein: CASSRDQPGELFF.

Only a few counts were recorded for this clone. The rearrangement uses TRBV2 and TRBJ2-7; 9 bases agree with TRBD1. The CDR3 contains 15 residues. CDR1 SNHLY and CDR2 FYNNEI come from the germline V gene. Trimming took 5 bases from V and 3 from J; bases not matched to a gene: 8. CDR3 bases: TGTGCCAGCAGTTGGGACAGGGAGGTCAACTACGAGCAGTACTTC. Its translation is CASSWDREVNYEQYF.

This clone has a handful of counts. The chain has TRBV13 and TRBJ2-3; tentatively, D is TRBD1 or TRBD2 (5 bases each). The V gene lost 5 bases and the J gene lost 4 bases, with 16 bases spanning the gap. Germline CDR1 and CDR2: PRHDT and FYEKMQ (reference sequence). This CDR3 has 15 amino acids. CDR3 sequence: CASSLEGQGADTQYF. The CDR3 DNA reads TGTGCCAGCAGCCTAGAGGGTCAGGGTGCAGATACGCAGTATTTT.

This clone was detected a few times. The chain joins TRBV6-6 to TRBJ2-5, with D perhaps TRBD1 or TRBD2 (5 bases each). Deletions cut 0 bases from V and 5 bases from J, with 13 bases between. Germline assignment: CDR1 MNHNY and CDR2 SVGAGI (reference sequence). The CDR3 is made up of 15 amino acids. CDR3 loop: CASSYSGTRLETQYF. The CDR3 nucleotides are TGTGCCAGCAGTTACTCGGGGACGAGGTTGGAGACCCAGTACTTC.

The CDR3, as DNA: TGTGCCAGCAGTACACCGGGACTGAGCTACGAGCAGTACTTC. Residues: CASSTPGLSYEQYF. J is TRBJ2-7 and V is TRBV6-5; TRBD2 might be the D (6 bases). The germline V gene has CDR1 MNHEY and CDR2 SVGAGI. The V and J ends lost 5 bases and 3 bases respectively, with 14 bases between them. The CDR3 is made up of 14 amino acids.

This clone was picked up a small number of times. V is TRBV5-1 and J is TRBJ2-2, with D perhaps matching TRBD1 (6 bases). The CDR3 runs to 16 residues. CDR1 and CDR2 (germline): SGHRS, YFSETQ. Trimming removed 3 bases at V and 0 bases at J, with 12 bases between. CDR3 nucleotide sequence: TGCGCCAGCAGCTCAGCCGGGACAACGAACACCGGGGAGCTGTTTTTT. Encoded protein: CASSSAGTTNTGELFF. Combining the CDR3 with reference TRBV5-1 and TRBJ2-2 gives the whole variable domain KAGVTQTPRYLIKTRGQQVTLSCSPISGHRSVSWYQQTPGQGLQFLFEYFSETQRNKGNFPGRFSGRQFSNSRSEMNVSTLELGDSALYLCASSSAGTTNTGELFFGEGSRLTVL.